This T cell receptor (beta chain) was retrieved from a study of T cells in Graves' hyperthyroidism and ophthalmopathy. Study outcomes and limitations: Most expanded thyroid clonotypes above 0.001 also appeared in blood.

Reasons for excluding patients were uncontrolled infection, other autoimmune disease, pregnancy or lactation. Diagnoses used clinical symptoms, serum thyroxine and TRAb, thyroid ultrasound and orbital computed tomography. Out of over 9 ml of fresh peripheral blood came the PBMCs. There are many counts of this clonotype. The antigen is undetermined. Amplification of TCR beta CDR3 regions was performed using RNA transcripts as template. An initial round of RT-PCR targeting the TCR CDR3 relied on the HTBI primer set. TCRdb re-called the multiplex PCR reads through MiXCR, storing one row per CDR3 protein. The table lists roughly 170,000 distinct CDR3 sequences, 9.4% of them singletons. The CDR3 totals 14 residues. Germline V CDR1 and CDR2: LNHDA, SQIVND (reference sequence). The V and J ends lost 1 base and 6 bases respectively, with 9 bases between them.

The chain has TRBV19 and TRBJ1-4; no clear D. Sequences were obtained from blood. The receptor was isolated from a woman aged 18-29 years with Graves' hyperthyroidism that later progressed to Graves' ophthalmopathy. CDR3 protein: CASSIANGYEKLFF. CDR3 in DNA: TGTGCCAGTAGTATAGCTAACGGCTATGAAAAACTGTTTTTT.